Shown below are 8 T cell receptor beta chains from a single sample sequenced in a study of blood T cells in healthy people across ages. A second PCR, run for roughly 7 to 11 cycles, used a sample-barcoded 5' primer plus a J-beta primer mix. TCRdb recomputed calls from the 5' RACE reads with MiXCR, one row per CDR3 protein. Of hundreds of thousands of distinct CDR3 sequences in the sample, 45% to 60% were seen once. The source material was blood. These receptors were taken from a woman older than 75 in good health.

V gene TRBV5-1 combines with J gene TRBJ2-1; TRBD2 agrees at 10 bases. V gave up 6 bases and J gave up 6 bases; unmatched junction bases: 9. CDR3 length: 15 amino acids. Germline lookup yields CDR1 SGHRS and CDR2 YFSETQ. CDR3 protein: CASNLAGVSGNEQFF. In DNA form, the CDR3 reads TGCGCCAGCAACCTAGCGGGAGTGAGCGGCAATGAGCAGTTCTTC. Full variable domain (missing parts from reference TRBV5-1 and TRBJ2-1): KAGVTQTPRYLIKTRGQQVTLSCSPISGHRSVSWYQQTPGQGLQFLFEYFSETQRNKGNFPGRFSGRQFSNSRSEMNVSTLELGDSALYLCASNLAGVSGNEQFFGPGTRLTVL.

About this clonotype: This clone may be a read error of a much larger clone one base away. V is TRBV9 and J is TRBJ1-2; no definite D call. Per germline, CDR1 SGDLS and CDR2 YYNGEE. This CDR3 has 13 residues. The CDR3 loop is CASSTPRNYGCTF. The DNA of the CDR3 is TGTGCCAGCAGCACCCCTAGGAACTATGGCTGCACCTTC.

The chain carries TRBV29-1 and TRBJ2-1; either TRBD1 or TRBD2 may fit D (5 bases each). The V end was cut by 5 bases, the J end by 5 bases, with 19 bases between. The CDR3 runs 15 residues. Germline CDR1 and CDR2: SQVTM and ANQGSEA. The chain's CDR3 is CSVYLGPKRNNEQFF. The CDR3 DNA is TGCAGCGTTTACCTGGGACCTAAGAGGAACAATGAGCAGTTCTTC.

This clonotype was seen at least ten times. This chain joins TRBV12-3 or TRBV12-4 and TRBJ2-7; 8 bases are shared with TRBD2. V trimming: 10 bases; J trimming: 0 bases; junction bases outside the gene matches: 17. The length of the CDR3 is 17 residues. CDR3: CATETPRRGGISYEQYF. For the CDR3, the DNA is TGTGCCACCGAAACTCCACGTCGGGGGGGCATCTCCTACGAGCAGTACTTC.

In the case of this clonotype: It may be a read error: a sequence one base away is much more abundant. J is TRBJ2-7 and V is TRBV5-1, with D possibly TRBD2 on 7 matching bases. The germline V gene has CDR1 SGHRS and CDR2 YFSETQ. The CDR3 length is 17 residues. The germline V and J ends were trimmed by 2 bases and 0 bases, with 18 bases remaining between them. Here the CDR3 reads CASSLRGGSGSSYEQYF. CDR3 nucleotides: TGCGCCAGCAGCTTAAGGGGGGGGAGCGGCAGCTCCTACGAGCAGTACTTC.

J is TRBJ2-3 and V is TRBV7-2; 8 bases fit TRBD2. CDR3 length equals 15 residues. J gave up 0 bases and V 6 bases, and 5 bases lay outside the gene matches. The germline V gene has CDR1 SGHTA and CDR2 FQGNSA. The CDR3 is CASRIRGGSTDTQYF. CDR3 sequence (DNA): TGTGCCAGCAGGATCCGGGGGGGTAGCACAGATACGCAGTATTTT.

The V and J genes are TRBV12-3 or TRBV12-4 and TRBJ2-3, with TRBD2 matching 8 bases. V was clipped by 3 bases and J by 6 bases; unmatched bases: 14. This CDR3 is 17 amino acids long. This CDR3 is CASSLAPGSGVMDTQYF. CDR3 in DNA: TGTGCCAGCAGTTTGGCGCCGGGTAGCGGGGTGATGGATACGCAGTATTTT.

The rearrangement joins TRBV5-1 to TRBJ2-2; TRBD1 is a possible D gene (5 bases). V shed 4 bases and J shed 0 bases, with 13 bases lying between them. CDR1 is SGHRS and CDR2 is YFSETQ in the germline V gene. The CDR3 has 16 amino acids. CDR3 protein: CASSLPDTANTGELFF. CDR3 sequence (DNA): TGCGCCAGCAGCCTCCCGGACACCGCGAACACCGGGGAGCTGTTTTTT.